This entry is about one TCR beta chain. The specificity of this receptor is unknown. No qualities accompany the bases; no much larger clone lies one base away. This specimen belongs to a study of cytomegalovirus exposure and HLA in healthy donors (TCRdb year 2017). Study-wide context: In an earlier analysis of fewer than 750 of the donors, roughly 300 Gb of sequence data and approximately 120 million unique TCR beta sequences from roughly 180 million T cells were reported. Genome-wide SNP genotypes for about 65% of the roughly 670 donors were used in a later genetic analysis, which treated that subset as a discovery cohort. Every repertoire in the discovery cohort had been generated on one and the same sequencing platform. The study aimed to test whether signatures of past pathogen exposure could be identified by cataloging public T cell receptors. In addition to the first cohort of several hundred subjects, a separate validation cohort of 130 or so different subjects was used. The later analysis used no new phenotypic data to find candidate immune exposures, relying instead on TCR beta sequences and their occurrence across donors. Of the roughly 400 genotyped donors, around 81% fell in the genetic ancestry cluster associated with self-reported Caucasian donors. A later analysis re-examined previously published TCR beta repertoires from more than 550 donors and added high-resolution HLA genotyping to investigate patterns of TCR occurrence. The number of donors typed differed by locus, with roughly 620-630 for A, B, C, DRB1 and DQB1, 522 for DQA1, 600 to 610 for DPA1, and roughly 450 for DPB1. Because of strong linkage in the cohort, roughly five DR-DQ haplotypes were treated as single units for association and clustering. To decide whether each TCR beta V gene segment behaved as functional or pseudogenic, an earlier analysis of fewer than 750 of the donors relied on high-throughput TCR beta sequencing. The study profiled the T cell repertoires of 666 subjects by immunosequencing and related them to cytomegalovirus serostatus. Among about 400 genotyped donors of the cohort, an average of around 250,000 unique TCR beta nucleotide sequences was sequenced per donor, of which 15% to 20% were non-productive. About 280 gigabases of sequencing data and roughly 80 million unique TCR sequences made up an early release that covered around 640 HLA-typed donors. Donor age, sex, ethnicity and CMV serostatus were collected together with the repertoire data. HLA typing covered class I and class II loci at four-digit resolution. The study combined high-throughput TCR immunosequencing, statistical association of individual TCRs with disease status, and machine learning to predict cytomegalovirus infection status.

The junction shows trimming of 3 bases on V and 9 bases on J, and the gene matches do not reach 13 bases of it. Its CDR3 holds 15 amino acids, cysteine through phenylalanine. The sequence is cut down to CDR3 DNA, 45 bases in frame from base 1. The germline V gene supplies CDR1 SGHRS and CDR2 YFSETQ. The cohort comprised several hundred healthy bone marrow donors. Cohort members were all nominally healthy when sampled, although unrecorded immune exposures were likely present. The donor was CMV seropositive and was included in the group of some 290 seropositive cohort members. A peripheral blood sample was collected from each donor, and TCR beta sequencing was performed on peripheral blood mononuclear cells. The Qiagen DNeasy Blood Extraction Kit was used to extract genomic DNA from the blood cell samples. The library was generated by the immunoSEQ multiplex PCR assay. A mixture of 60 forward primers for TCR Vbeta segments and 13 reverse primers for TCR Jbeta segments was used in the multiplex PCR. Amplification of the CDR3 region of rearranged TCR beta genes was performed with a multiplex PCR assay on genomic DNA. Amplified TCR beta libraries were sequenced as 87-base-pair reads on the Illumina HiSeq System. From the authors' description of their analysis: A later analysis tallied 75 million to 95 million unique TCR beta chains across the 660 or so repertoires, and about 10 million of those chains were shared by two or more donors. A nearest-neighbor algorithm error-corrected the raw reads and collapsed the reads into unique sequences, merging closely related sequences to remove PCR and sequencing errors. CDR3 sequences were aligned to IMGT reference sequences to assign V, D and J gene segments. Each retained sequence needed at least a six-nucleotide match to both a V gene segment and a J gene segment. A rearrangement was called productive if the CDR3 had no stop codons and remained in frame with V and J, and every other rearrangement was called non-productive. CDR3 was defined according to IMGT convention as the region running from the second conserved V-encoded cysteine to the conserved J-encoded phenylalanine. The earlier analysis of some 580 of the donors excluded any sequence lacking an unambiguous match to a single V gene segment. In an earlier analysis of about 590 of the donors, a V segment was called functional when productive rearrangements were above 56.7%, and segregating when the standard deviation between donors exceeded 5%. A statistical classification framework was built to diagnose cytomegalovirus status from the catalog of TCR beta chain sequences. In a later analysis, V and J genes were assigned by comparing TCR nucleotide sequences against IMGT/GENE-DB human TR gene sequences. Using the TCRdist pipeline, a later analysis assigned CDR3 sequences along with most-parsimonious VDJ recombination scenarios. In a later analysis, each TCR beta chain was defined by its CDR3 amino acid sequence together with its V-gene family, and reads without a unique V-gene family were excluded. To address suspected cross-contamination and a sequencing artifact, a later analysis removed approximately 600 highly shared, low-generation-probability nucleotide sequences. A later analysis calculated a clonal expansion index for each public chain from normalized within-repertoire ranks of inferred template counts. In a later analysis, generation probabilities were computed with a VDJ recombination model fitted to out-of-frame rearrangements, and the resulting probabilities were checked against IGoR. A later analysis scored TCR-TCR, TCR-HLA and TCR-CMV co-occurrence with hypergeometric tests, applying a repertoire-size bias correction to TCR pairs. To estimate false discovery rates, a later analysis permuted the HLA or CMV assignments 20 times. In a later analysis, co-occurring TCRs were grouped using DBSCAN, and TCRdist sequence similarity was added for clustering within HLA-allele-positive subsets. Repertoires with fewer than 30,000 or more than 120,000 public chains, plus five repertoires with anomalous nucleotide sharing, were excluded from co-occurrence clustering. TCRdb holds this immuneACCESS table with in-frame rearrangements only. Some clones are missing; in checked studies, unresolved V genes explain under half, and the rest has no known cause. V, J and clone size reflect that table, while D and trimming were determined from the DNA. The sample table holds roughly 120,000 clones, of which 65% to 75% were seen once. 4% to 4.5% of the sample goes to the ten largest clones.

Here is what the overall study found, with its caveats: In vitro tests confirmed that a few of the cytomegalovirus-associated TCR beta chains recognize cytomegalovirus antigens. A further reported finding was that TCR beta sequences accurately predicted the HLA-A and HLA-B alleles for most subjects in the first cohort. This cohort had only TCR beta chains sequenced, and the lack of alpha or paired-chain data limited which features could be detected. A cluster of highly shared sequence variants was judged likely to be a technical artifact of the sequencing pipeline. A total of 150 to 200 TCR beta chains were listed by the study as associated with cytomegalovirus. Correlated functional status among segregating V segments might reflect linkage disequilibrium, but an unknown experimental factor could not be ruled out. Because some donors lacked HLA typing at each locus, the association tests relied only on the typed subset. Cytomegalovirus status was reported to be diagnosed by the classifier with high specificity and sensitivity in both the original and validation cohorts. An earlier analysis of some 590 of the donors showed that most TCR beta V segments appeared in productive rearrangements either about 87% or about 30% of the time, which broadly matched IMGT annotations. Presence/absence analyses assumed roughly uniform sequencing depth across donors, an assumption that may not hold. According to the authors, the approach could potentially be generalized to other disease states and immunological phenotypes. When HLA alleles, especially DR and DQ, strongly co-occurred, TCR associations were difficult to assign to individual alleles. A later genetic analysis associated a missense DCLRE1C variant with V-gene and J-gene trimming of TCR beta chains, and an independent cohort replicated the association. Specific HLA alleles were associated with 18,000 or so TCR beta sequences at a false discovery rate of 0.05 in a later analysis. According to a later analysis, most CMV-associated TCR beta chains appeared to be HLA-restricted, and the HLA associations seemed to be driven largely by CMV exposure. According to a later analysis, parvovirus B19, influenza, CMV and Epstein-Barr virus appeared linked to several top co-occurrence clusters. In a later analysis, the rate of TCR association differed among HLA loci, with DRB1 alleles having the most associated TCRs and HLA-C alleles having the fewest. Because counts were too low, roughly 16 rarely observed V segments, including chromosome 9 orphons, were left out of the earlier analysis of approximately 580 of the donors. Some IMGT-functional V segments, including TRBV6-2 and TRBV6-3, could not be distinguished by the 87-base-pair reads and were therefore excluded. Most TCR sequences were observed very rarely across donors, whereas some public TCRs were present in many individuals. According to a later genetic analysis, donors in an Asian-associated ancestry cluster had fewer N-insertions in productive TCRs than the approximately 670-donor mean. Compared with equally common non-associated chains, HLA-associated TCR beta chains in a later analysis were more clonally expanded and had lower generation probabilities. The only immune exposure information available for the cohort was CMV serostatus.

The sequencing input was PBMCs. The clonotype comes from a woman between 50 and 59 years old in good health and CMV-seropositive. The receptor chain draws on TRBV5-1 and TRBJ2-7; the central 9 bases match TRBD1. The nucleotides are TGCGCCAGCAGCTCGGAGGGACAGGGCAGGTCTGGGCAGTACTTC. The translation is CASSSEGQGRSGQYF.